This T cell receptor (beta chain) was sequenced for a study of T cells in Graves' hyperthyroidism and ophthalmopathy. RNA transcripts yielded amplified TCR beta CDR3 regions. The study used the HTBI primer set for a first-round RT-PCR of the TCR CDR3. TCRdb reprocessed the multiplex PCR reads via MiXCR and lists one record per CDR3 protein. The table has hundreds of thousands of distinct CDR3 sequences, 35% seen once. No progression to ophthalmopathy during 18 months of follow-up defined stable disease. CDR3 length: 13 residues. V gave up 7 bases and J gave up 7 bases; unmatched junction bases: 10. Germline V gene data show CDR1 as SQVTM and CDR2 as ANQGSEA.

V and J are TRBV29-1 and TRBJ2-1; 7 positions agree with TRBD2. The clonotype comes from a woman between 35 and 50 years old with Graves' hyperthyroidism. The source material was blood. CDR3 amino acids: CSGGGTEPNEQFF. CDR3 DNA sequence: TGCAGCGGGGGGGGGACCGAACCGAATGAGCAGTTCTTC.